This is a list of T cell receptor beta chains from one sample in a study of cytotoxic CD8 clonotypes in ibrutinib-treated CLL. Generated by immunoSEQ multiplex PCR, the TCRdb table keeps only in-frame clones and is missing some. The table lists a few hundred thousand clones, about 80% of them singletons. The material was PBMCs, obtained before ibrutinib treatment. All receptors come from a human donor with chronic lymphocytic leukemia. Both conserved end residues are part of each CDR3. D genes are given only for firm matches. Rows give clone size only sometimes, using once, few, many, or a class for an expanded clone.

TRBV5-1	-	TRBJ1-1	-	CASSFTDRTQMNTEAFF	TGCGCCAGCAGCTTTACAGACAGGACCCAGATGAACACTGAAGCTTTCTTT
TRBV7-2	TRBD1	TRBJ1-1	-	CASSPGQGKAFF	TGTGCCAGCAGCCCCGGACAGGGGAAAGCTTTCTTT
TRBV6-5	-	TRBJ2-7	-	CAGSYEQYF	TGTGCCGGGTCCTACGAGCAGTACTTC
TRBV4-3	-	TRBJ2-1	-	CASSQVGGGNEQFF	TGCGCCAGCAGCCAAGTTGGTGGGGGAAATGAGCAGTTCTTC
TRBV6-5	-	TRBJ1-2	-	CASSYVKGRFDGYTF	TGTGCCAGCAGTTACGTCAAGGGGCGCTTCGATGGCTACACCTTC
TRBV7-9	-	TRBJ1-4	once	CASSLKGHATNEKLFF	TGTGCCAGCAGCTTAAAGGGGCACGCAACTAATGAAAAACTGTTTTTT
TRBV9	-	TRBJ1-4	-	CASSVAGATNEKLFF	TGTGCCAGCAGCGTAGCAGGGGCAACTAATGAAAAACTGTTTTTT
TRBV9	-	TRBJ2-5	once	CASSVEREETQYF	TGTGCCAGCAGCGTAGAAAGAGAAGAGACCCAGTACTTC
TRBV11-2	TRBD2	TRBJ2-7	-	CASSLGGRIEQYF	TGTGCCAGCAGCTTAGGCGGGAGGATCGAGCAGTACTTC
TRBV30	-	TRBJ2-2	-	CAWTYPPVGELFF	TGTGCCTGGACTTATCCCCCCGTCGGGGAGCTGTTTTTT
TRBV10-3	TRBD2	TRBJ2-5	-	CAISESPAGGRETQYF	TGTGCCATCAGTGAGTCGCCAGCGGGAGGGCGGGAGACCCAGTACTTC
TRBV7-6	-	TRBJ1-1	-	CASSPGEQDGNTEAFF	TGTGCCAGCAGCCCAGGGGAACAGGACGGGAACACTGAAGCTTTCTTT
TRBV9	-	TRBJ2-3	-	CASSKGGTDTQYF	TGTGCCAGCAGCAAGGGGGGCACAGATACGCAGTATTTT
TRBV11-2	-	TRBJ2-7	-	CASSLVFGGGYEQYF	TGTGCCAGCAGCTTAGTTTTCGGGGGAGGCTACGAGCAGTACTTC
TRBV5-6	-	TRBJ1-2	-	CASSLVQGGYGYTF	TGTGCCAGCAGCTTAGTGCAGGGAGGCTATGGCTACACCTTC
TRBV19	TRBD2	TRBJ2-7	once	CASSRLAGGEQYF	TGTGCCAGTAGTCGACTAGCGGGAGGCGAGCAGTACTTC
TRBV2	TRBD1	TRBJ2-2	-	CASGTGNTGELFF	TGTGCCAGCGGGACAGGGAACACCGGGGAGCTGTTTTTT
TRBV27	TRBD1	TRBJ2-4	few	CASSLSSGGNIQYF	TGTGCCAGCAGTTTATCGTCAGGGGGAAACATTCAGTACTTC
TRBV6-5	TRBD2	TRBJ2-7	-	CASSRLAAAYEQYF	TGTGCCAGCAGTAGACTAGCGGCCGCCTACGAGCAGTACTTC
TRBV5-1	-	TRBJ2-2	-	CASSPGTIFSGELFF	TGCGCCAGCAGCCCCGGGACAATCTTCTCCGGGGAGCTGTTTTTT
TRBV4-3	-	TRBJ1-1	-	CASSQDSMVYDTEAFF	TGCGCCAGCAGCCAAGATTCCATGGTTTACGACACTGAAGCTTTCTTT
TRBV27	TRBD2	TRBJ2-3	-	CASRAGTSFTDTQYF	TGTGCCAGCAGGGCCGGGACTAGCTTTACAGATACGCAGTATTTT
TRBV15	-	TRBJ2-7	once	CATSRERRSYEQYF	TGTGCCACCAGCAGAGAACGGCGCTCCTACGAGCAGTACTTC
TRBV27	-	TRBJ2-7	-	CASSLTEAYEQYF	TGTGCCAGCAGTTTAACGGAAGCCTACGAGCAGTACTTC
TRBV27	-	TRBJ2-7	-	CASKSSYEQYF	TGTGCCAGCAAGAGCTCCTACGAGCAGTACTTC
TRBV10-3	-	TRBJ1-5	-	CASKRAVLGENQPQHF	TGTGCCAGCAAGCGGGCAGTCCTTGGGGAAAATCAGCCCCAGCATTTT
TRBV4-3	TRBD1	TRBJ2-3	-	CATATGTTDTQYF	TGCGCCACCGCGACAGGGACCACAGATACGCAGTATTTT
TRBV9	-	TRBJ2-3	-	CASSVGSGPSTDTQYF	TGTGCCAGCAGCGTAGGGAGCGGACCTAGCACAGATACGCAGTATTTT
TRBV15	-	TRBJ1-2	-	CATSRDKGGVIGGYTF	TGTGCCACCAGCAGAGATAAAGGAGGGGTTATCGGAGGCTACACCTTC
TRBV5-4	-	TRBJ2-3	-	CASSPGYTQYF	TGTGCCAGCAGCCCCGGTTATACGCAGTATTTT
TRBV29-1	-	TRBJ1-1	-	CSGMNTEAFF	TGCAGCGGAATGAACACTGAAGCTTTCTTT
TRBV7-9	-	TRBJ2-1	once	CASITPDEQFF	TGTGCCAGCATAACCCCGGATGAGCAGTTCTTC
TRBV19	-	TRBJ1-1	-	CASALTVNTEAFF	TGTGCCAGTGCTTTAACGGTGAACACTGAAGCTTTCTTT
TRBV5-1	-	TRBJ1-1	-	CASSTGHTEAFF	TGCGCCAGCAGCACGGGACACACTGAAGCTTTCTTT
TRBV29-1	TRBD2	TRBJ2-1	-	CSVEAWLADNEQFF	TGCAGCGTTGAAGCGTGGCTAGCGGACAATGAGCAGTTCTTC
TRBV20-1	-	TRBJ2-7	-	CSARLSNEQYF	TGCAGTGCTAGACTCTCCAACGAGCAGTACTTC
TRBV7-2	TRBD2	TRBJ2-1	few	CASSLAGLTHNEQFF	TGTGCCAGCAGCTTAGCGGGACTAACCCACAATGAGCAGTTCTTC
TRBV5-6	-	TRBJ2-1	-	CASSTGTVYNEQFF	TGTGCCAGCAGCACCGGGACCGTATACAATGAGCAGTTCTTC
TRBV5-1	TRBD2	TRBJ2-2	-	CASSRSTSSGSANTGELFF	TGCGCCAGCAGCCGCTCGACTAGCTCTGGGAGCGCGAACACCGGGGAGCTGTTTTTT
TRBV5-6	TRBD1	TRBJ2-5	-	CASSLPGQAGQTQYF	TGTGCCAGCAGCTTACCGGGACAGGCGGGGCAGACCCAGTACTTC
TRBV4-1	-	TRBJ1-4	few	CASSPGGATNEKLFF	TGCGCCAGCAGCCCCGGTGGTGCAACTAATGAAAAACTGTTTTTT
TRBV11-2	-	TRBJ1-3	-	CASSTGPRNTIYF	TGTGCCAGCAGCACTGGCCCTCGAAACACCATATATTTT
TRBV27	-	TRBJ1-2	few	CASSFAAQYGYTF	TGTGCCAGCAGTTTTGCGGCTCAGTATGGCTACACCTTC
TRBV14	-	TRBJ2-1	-	CASSQDSPVWRYNEQFF	TGTGCCAGCAGCCAAGATTCCCCCGTGTGGCGTTACAATGAGCAGTTCTTC
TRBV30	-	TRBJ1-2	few	CAWSQGTLGYTF	TGTGCCTGGAGTCAGGGGACTCTTGGCTACACCTTC
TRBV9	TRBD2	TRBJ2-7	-	CASSPILAGGPVEQYF	TGTGCCAGCAGCCCTATTCTAGCGGGAGGGCCGGTCGAGCAGTACTTC
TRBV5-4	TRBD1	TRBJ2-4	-	CASSWDSKNIQYF	TGTGCCAGCAGCTGGGACAGCAAAAACATTCAGTACTTC
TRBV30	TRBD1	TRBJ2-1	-	CAWSGTTGGISSYNEQFF	TGTGCCTGGAGTGGGACGACAGGGGGGATCTCCTCCTACAATGAGCAGTTCTTC
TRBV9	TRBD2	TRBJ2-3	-	CASSPGLAGADTQYF	TGTGCCAGCAGCCCGGGACTAGCGGGAGCAGATACGCAGTATTTT
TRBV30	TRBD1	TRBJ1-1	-	CAWVQQGITEAFF	TGTGCCTGGGTACAACAGGGGATTACTGAAGCTTTCTTT
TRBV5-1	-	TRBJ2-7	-	CASSLGIPTYEQYF	TGCGCCAGCAGCTTGGGGATTCCTACCTACGAGCAGTACTTC
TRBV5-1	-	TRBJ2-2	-	CASSIGPTGELFF	TGCGCCAGCAGCATCGGACCCACCGGGGAGCTGTTTTTT
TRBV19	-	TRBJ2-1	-	CATASGGGYNEQFF	TGTGCCACCGCCTCTGGAGGTGGCTACAATGAGCAGTTCTTC
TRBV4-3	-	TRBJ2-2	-	CASSQDRNTGELFF	TGCGCCAGCAGCCAAGACAGGAACACCGGGGAGCTGTTTTTT